This T cell receptor (beta chain) was retrieved from a study of cytomegalovirus exposure and HLA in healthy donors. Study-level findings and limits: In vitro data verified three CMV-associated chains as specific for CMV antigens.

About this clone itself: Its antigen is currently unknown.

The PCR contained 60 Vbeta and 13 Jbeta primers. Sequenced by immunoSEQ multiplex PCR; TCRdb stores in-frame clones only, minus some. Its table records fewer than 110,000 clones. The sequenced sample consisted of PBMCs. The receptor comes from a man in his forties in good health and CMV-seronegative.

CDR3 protein: CASTPWGRPAGNEKLFF. The CDR3 nucleotides read TGTGCCAGTACCCCTTGGGGACGCCCGGCGGGGAACGAAAAACTGTTTTTT. J is TRBJ1-4 and V is TRBV19; possible D gene TRBD1, 5 bases. Germline V gives CDR1 LNHDA, CDR2 SQIVND (reference sequence). This CDR3 contains 17 residues. The V end was cut by 7 bases, the J end by 8 bases, with 26 bases between.